This T cell receptor beta chain is drawn from a study of blood T cell repertoires in COVID-19 (dated by TCRdb to about 2020). Regarding the complete study: The collaborator samples originated in the United States, Italy and Spain and spanned the acute and convalescent phases of COVID-19. The prospective study material was composed of cDNA or gDNA derived from T cells, B-cell-depleted T cells, or PBMCs. Subjects who had been exposed to COVID-19, were actively infected with it, or had recovered from it provided the deeply sampled blood TCRbeta repertoires that made up the dataset. The repertoires were made available in a free public database intended to serve as a resource for research on the immune response to SARS-CoV-2. The samples were drawn from the first 160 participants of the ongoing ImmuneRACE study and from 950 to 1,500 subjects provided by 6 global collaborators. Sample metadata almost always included a de-identified subject ID, COVID-19 status, age in years and sex. Where available, HLA class I and class II types were taken from metadata supplied by the sample provider and were not determined by assay-based typing. Findings and caveats that apply to the study as a whole: The quantity of clinical and demographic metadata differed by source and by participant and was supplied without curation.

TCRbeta CDR3 regions were amplified from genomic DNA using the immunoSEQ Assay, a bias-controlled multiplex PCR. The authors' analysis ran thus. Nucleated cell counts per sample were estimated from amplification of reference gene primers within the assay. To quantify the absolute abundance of each unique TCRbeta CDR3 rearrangement, sequence reads were collapsed and filtered. For each sample, productive Simpson clonality was calculated by taking the square root of Simpson's diversity index across productive rearrangements. Drawn from immuneACCESS, this table holds only the in-frame rearrangements with V and J called that TCRdb kept. Clones are partly lost; checked studies trace under half to an unresolved V gene and leave the rest unexplained. V and J calls and clone size are those listed in that table; D and trimming were worked out from the DNA. Present in this sample are 250,000 to 300,000 clones, roughly 85% of which were seen just once. 5.1% of the sample is in the top ten clones.

Based on the germline V gene, the CDR1 and CDR2 sequences are SGHRS and YFSETQ. From cysteine to phenylalanine, the CDR3 is 14 amino acids long. Only CDR3 DNA is held: 42 bases, read in frame from base 1. V and J are trimmed by 4 bases and 0 bases, and the gene matches miss 3 bases of the junction. On this clone itself: Its antigen is currently not known. Base-call qualities are not available, and no considerably larger clone is one nucleotide away.

Each collaborating institution followed its own protocols to collect whole blood in K2EDTA tubes. For TCRbeta analysis, collaborators shipped samples in one of three forms: frozen whole blood, isolated PBMCs, or DNA extracted from either of those sample types. Specimen: peripheral blood. The chain links TRBV5-1 with TRBJ1-1; 7 middle bases align to TRBD1. This TCR derives from a man aged 50 to 59 with active or convalescent COVID-19. The CDR3 protein: CASSVQGMNTEAFF. The sequence in DNA is TGCGCCAGCAGCGTACAGGGGATGAACACTGAAGCTTTCTTT.